The 15 T cell receptor beta chains in this list originate from one sample, sequenced in a study of graft-versus-host responses after intestinal transplantation (dated by TCRdb to about 2021). These receptors' targets are unknown. Libraries were prepared through the immunoSEQ multiplex PCR assay. TCRdb took this table from immuneACCESS and kept in-frame rearrangements with V and J called. Such tables lack part of the clones; where checked against another copy, unresolved V genes explain under half of the gap, and the rest is unexplained. The sample data list tens of thousands of clones, and just over 90% of these were observed just once. The top ten constitute roughly 5.5% of the sample. This sample's time point label indicates: cells obtained before transplantation from donor or recipient. The sample consisted of unstimulated CD8+ T cells sorted from spleen or lymph node cells, taken before intestinal transplant. The receptors here all came from a human donor who received an intestinal transplant.

The rearrangement links TRBV6-5 to TRBJ2-7; D is possibly TRBD2 (6 bases). CDR3 length equals 11 residues. Germline values: CDR1 MNHEY, CDR2 SVGAGI. V lost 0 bases, J lost 9 bases, and 6 bases lay in between. The CDR3 loop reads CASSYSGGQYF. In DNA form, the CDR3 reads TGTGCCAGCAGTTACTCCGGGGGGCAGTACTTC.

This chain uses TRBV27 with TRBJ1-1; D ambiguous. Germline V gives CDR1 MNHEY, CDR2 SMNVEV (reference sequence). Deletions cut 2 bases from V and 1 base from J, with 8 bases between. This CDR3 has 14 amino acids. CDR3 loop: CASSLMAGNTEAFF. CDR3 sequence (DNA): TGTGCCAGCAGTTTAATGGCTGGGAACACTGAAGCTTTCTTT.

This chain links TRBV7-9 with TRBJ2-7; maybe TRBD1 (6 bases). Germline assignment: CDR1 SEHNR and CDR2 FQNEAQ (reference sequence). Trimming cost V 5 bases and J 5 bases, with 16 bases left between them. The CDR3 sequence is 14 residues long. CDR3 sequence: CASSLSQGYDEQYF. Written as DNA, the CDR3 is TGTGCCAGCAGCCTGTCTCAGGGGTATGACGAGCAGTACTTC.

V usage is TRBV6-5 and J usage is TRBJ2-7; D may be TRBD2 (6 bases). Germline CDR1 is MNHEY and CDR2 is SVGAGI. V was clipped by 5 bases and J by 1 base, with 12 bases between them. There are 14 residues in the CDR3. The CDR3 sequence: CASSATGASYEQYF. CDR3 bases: TGTGCCAGCAGTGCGACGGGAGCTTCCTACGAGCAGTACTTC.

A single count supports this clone. The chain uses TRBV11-2 and TRBJ1-1, with D possibly TRBD1 on 5 matching bases. Trimming took off 3 bases at V and 2 bases at J, with 10 bases between the two ends. Germline loops: CDR1 SGHAT, CDR2 FQNNGV. The CDR3 sequence is 14 residues long. The CDR3 loop is CASSLGGANTEAFF. CDR3 in DNA: TGTGCCAGCAGCTTGGGTGGGGCTAACACTGAAGCTTTCTTT. The full variable domain, completed using reference TRBV11-2 and TRBJ1-1, is EAGVAQSPRYKIIEKRQSVAFWCNPISGHATLYWYQQILGQGPKLLIQFQNNGVVDDSQLPKDRFSAERLKGVDSTLKIQPAKLEDSAVYLCASSLGGANTEAFFGQGTRLTVV.

The rearrangement links TRBV29-1 to TRBJ2-1; D gene unclear. Between the trimmed V and J ends, which lost 6 bases and 12 bases, there was a span of 12 bases. This CDR3 has 10 residues. Germline assignment: CDR1 SQVTM and CDR2 ANQGSEA. Here the CDR3 reads CSVALVGQFF. Here the CDR3 DNA reads TGCAGCGTGGCCCTAGTAGGGCAGTTCTTC.

The chain has TRBV6-1 and TRBJ1-6; no clear D gene. Germline V gives CDR1 MNHNS, CDR2 SASEGT. The CDR3 covers 13 residues. V was cut by 5 bases and J by 9 bases, with 11 bases left in between. DNA of the CDR3: TGTGCCAGCAGTCCGTGGGTGGGTTCACCCCTCCACTTT. It is translated as CASSPWVGSPLHF.

This chain connects TRBV27 to TRBJ1-6, with D unresolved. V was pared by 5 bases and J by 5 bases, with 19 bases between. CDR1 is MNHEY and CDR2 is SMNVEV in the germline V gene (reference sequence). The length of the CDR3 is 17 residues. The CDR3 region has the DNA TGTGCCAGCAGTCTCGAGGTATCTCCGAGGCATAATTCACCCCTCCACTTT. This translates into CASSLEVSPRHNSPLHF.

This clone appeared a single time. The chain carries TRBV6-1 and TRBJ1-4; maybe TRBD1 (5 bases). V was cut by 6 bases and J by 4 bases, with 15 bases left in between. The length of the CDR3 is 15 residues. From germline, CDR1 is MNHNS and CDR2 SASEGT. The CDR3 region has the DNA TGTGCCAGCAGACCTTATTGGGACGTTAATGAAAAACTGTTTTTT. It yields the protein CASRPYWDVNEKLFF.

The gene calls are TRBV28 and TRBJ2-7; D not resolved. The length of the CDR3 is 15 residues. Germline V gives CDR1 MDHEN, CDR2 SYDVKM. Trimming removed 4 bases from V and 5 bases from J, with 18 bases in between. The CDR3 reads CASSSERRVSNEQYF. The CDR3 DNA is TGTGCCAGCAGTTCAGAACGTAGGGTCTCTAACGAGCAGTACTTC.

This chain uses TRBV4-1 with TRBJ1-1; D is unclear. The CDR3 has 15 residues. Trimming removed 0 bases from V and 7 bases from J, with 15 bases in between. CDR1 and CDR2 (germline): MGHRA, YSYEKL. This CDR3 reads CASSQESPSYLEAFF. In DNA form, the CDR3 reads TGCGCCAGCAGCCAAGAAAGCCCCAGCTACCTTGAAGCTTTCTTT.

The chain is built from TRBV29-1 and TRBJ2-2; tentatively, D is TRBD2 (6 bases). The CDR3 extends over 13 amino acids. V was pared by 6 bases and J by 1 base, with 9 bases between. CDR1 and CDR2 (germline): SQVTM, ANQGSEA. CDR3 loop: CSVRRENTGELFF. In DNA, the CDR3 is TGCAGCGTGAGGCGGGAGAACACCGGGGAGCTGTTTTTT.

This clone has just one count. The chain joins TRBV7-9 to TRBJ2-2; D might be TRBD1 (6 bases). Trimming removed 5 bases from V and 4 bases from J, with 14 bases in between. Germline loops: CDR1 SEHNR, CDR2 FQNEAQ (reference sequence). The CDR3 totals 15 residues. The CDR3 bases are TGTGCCAGCAGCCCGATTTTAGGGGGCACCGGGGAGCTGTTTTTT. Translated: CASSPILGGTGELFF.

The chain couples TRBV16 to TRBJ1-2; 7 bases align to TRBD1. V gave up 3 bases and J gave up 5 bases; unmatched junction bases: 12. Germline CDR1 is KGHSY and CDR2 is FQNENV. There are 16 residues in the CDR3. CDR3 DNA: TGTGCCAGCAGCCAGACACGGACAGGATTGTGGTATGGCTACACCTTC. It translates to CASSQTRTGLWYGYTF. Looking up the rest from reference TRBV16 and TRBJ1-2 gives the full variable domain: GEEVAQTPKHLVRGEGQKAKLYCAPIKGHSYVFWYQQVLKNEFKFLISFQNENVFDETGMPKERFSAKCLPNSPCSLEIQATKLEDSAVYFCASSQTRTGLWYGYTFGSGTRLTVV.

The chain has TRBV5-6 and TRBJ2-7; possibly TRBD2 for D (5 bases). Trimming stripped 0 bases from V and 0 bases from J, with 13 bases between. The CDR3 is 16 residues long. Per the germline V gene, CDR1 is SGHDT and CDR2 is YYEEEE. The CDR3 nucleotides read TGTGCCAGCAGCTTGGGGTCGTGGAGGCCCTCCTACGAGCAGTACTTC. Translation gives CASSLGSWRPSYEQYF.